The clone carrying this TCR beta chain was seen a few times. Its antigen is still unknown. Trimming took 5 bases from V and 2 from J; bases not matched to a gene: 6. CDR1 MNHEY and CDR2 SMNVEV come from the germline V gene (reference sequence). The CDR3 is made up of 14 amino acids. The assay was immunoSEQ multiplex PCR, and TCRdb's table has in-frame clones only and misses some. This sample's table reports 30 or so clones. The data were taken from a study of T cell repertoires in ileal Crohn's disease. Background on the study: About 40% were active smokers at surgery; median disease duration was 7.9 years. About half received postoperative treatment, some 11 with thiopurines and under 20 anti-TNF.

Surgical specimens yielded lamina propria lymphocytes, which were density-gradient separated and then sorted. Whole-study results and caveats: Sorted CD8 T cells held more high-frequency clones than CD4. Clonality above 26.8% at surgery always came with endoscopic recurrence.

The chain joins TRBV27 to TRBJ2-7; the match to TRBD1 covers 7 bases. The sequence came from an adult with Crohn's disease. The specimen sequenced was CD8+ T cells sorted from the ileum. The CDR3 sequence is CASSPMGTAYEQYF. CDR3 DNA: TGTGCCAGCAGTCCGATGGGGACAGCCTACGAGCAGTACTTC.